A selection of T cell receptor beta chains follows, all from one sample in a study of OX40 agonist ivuxolimab in advanced cancers. This table comes from immunoSEQ multiplex PCR, and its TCRdb copy is limited to in-frame clones, with some not included. The data show some 43,000 clones, more than 75% seen once. The sample was CD4+ or CD8+ T cells sorted from blood, taken in a trial of the OX40 agonist ivuxolimab. The receptors were gathered from an adult with an advanced solid tumor such as melanoma, head and neck, liver or kidney cancer. Both conserved end residues are part of each CDR3. The D gene is left open where the match is weak.

d_call: -; v_call: TRBV19; j_call: TRBJ1-1; cdr3_nt: TGTGCCAGTACTCCATGGGGCGGCTCCACTGAAGCTTTCTTT; cdr3_aa: CASTPWGGSTEAFF
d_call: -; v_call: TRBV10-2; j_call: TRBJ2-7; cdr3_nt: TGCGCCAGCAGCCAGTACAGGATCGCCTACGAGCAGTACTTC; cdr3_aa: CASSQYRIAYEQYF
d_call: -; v_call: TRBV28; j_call: TRBJ1-5; cdr3_nt: TGTGCCAGCAGTCTCCTGGGGAGGGATCAGCCCCAGCATTTT; cdr3_aa: CASSLLGRDQPQHF
d_call: -; v_call: TRBV4-3; j_call: TRBJ2-7; cdr3_nt: TGCGCCAGCAGCCAAGATCGTAGTGGCAGCTCCTACGAGCAGTACTTC; cdr3_aa: CASSQDRSGSSYEQYF
d_call: -; v_call: TRBV11-2; j_call: TRBJ2-7; cdr3_nt: TGTGCCAGCAGCTTATTTCGGGTTTCGGAAGAGCAGTACTTC; cdr3_aa: CASSLFRVSEEQYF
d_call: -; v_call: TRBV7-9; j_call: TRBJ1-1; cdr3_nt: TGTGCCAGCAGCGAGGGGCGCGGGATGAACACTGAAGCTTTCTTT; cdr3_aa: CASSEGRGMNTEAFF
d_call: -; v_call: TRBV7-9; j_call: TRBJ2-7; cdr3_nt: TGTGCCAGCAGCTTAGCGGTCTCAGTCGAGCAGTACTTC; cdr3_aa: CASSLAVSVEQYF
d_call: -; v_call: TRBV7-9; j_call: TRBJ2-7; cdr3_nt: TGTGCCAGCAGCTGGGGGAACGAGCAGTACTTC; cdr3_aa: CASSWGNEQYF
d_call: -; v_call: TRBV2; j_call: TRBJ1-3; cdr3_nt: TGTGCCAGCACCACTCGGGGGAGGAACACCATATATTTT; cdr3_aa: CASTTRGRNTIYF
d_call: -; v_call: TRBV19; j_call: TRBJ2-7; cdr3_nt: TGTGCCAGTAGTATAGGTAACTACGAGCAGTACTTC; cdr3_aa: CASSIGNYEQYF
d_call: TRBD2; v_call: TRBV27; j_call: TRBJ2-3; cdr3_nt: TGTGCCAGCAGTTTAGCGGGAGGGCCCGGAGATACGCAGTATTTT; cdr3_aa: CASSLAGGPGDTQYF
d_call: TRBD1; v_call: TRBV15; j_call: TRBJ1-2; cdr3_nt: TGTGCCACCAGCAGAGGGGCAGGGGGCGAAGACTATGGCTACACCTTC; cdr3_aa: CATSRGAGGEDYGYTF